This T cell receptor (beta chain) came from a study of cytomegalovirus exposure and HLA in healthy donors. 13 Jbeta primers and 60 Vbeta primers were used for the PCR. Sequencing used immunoSEQ multiplex PCR; TCRdb keeps in-frame clones, though not all of them. The data hold 70,000 to 90,000 clones, with less than 80% observed a single time. Findings of the study overall: Analysis was carried out at a later point, and it linked a missense DCLRE1C variant to TCR beta V- and J-gene trimming. Researchers catalogued over 150 TCR beta chains as cytomegalovirus-associated. Later work found that TCR association rates differed between HLA loci; DRB1 had the most and HLA-C the fewest.

The trim removed 8 bases at V and 0 bases at J, leaving 8 bases unmatched. The CDR3 contains 17 residues. CDR1 is MNHEY and CDR2 is SMNVEV in the germline V gene (reference sequence). As regards this clone: Its antigen remains unknown.

This receptor was obtained from a woman aged 35 to 49 in good health and CMV-seropositive. The chain couples TRBV27 to TRBJ2-1; 12 bases are a match to TRBD2. The source material was PBMCs. In nucleotides, the CDR3 is TGTGCCAGCTACGGACTAGCGGGACTGAGCTCCTACAATGAGCAGTTCTTC. This sequence encodes CASYGLAGLSSYNEQFF.